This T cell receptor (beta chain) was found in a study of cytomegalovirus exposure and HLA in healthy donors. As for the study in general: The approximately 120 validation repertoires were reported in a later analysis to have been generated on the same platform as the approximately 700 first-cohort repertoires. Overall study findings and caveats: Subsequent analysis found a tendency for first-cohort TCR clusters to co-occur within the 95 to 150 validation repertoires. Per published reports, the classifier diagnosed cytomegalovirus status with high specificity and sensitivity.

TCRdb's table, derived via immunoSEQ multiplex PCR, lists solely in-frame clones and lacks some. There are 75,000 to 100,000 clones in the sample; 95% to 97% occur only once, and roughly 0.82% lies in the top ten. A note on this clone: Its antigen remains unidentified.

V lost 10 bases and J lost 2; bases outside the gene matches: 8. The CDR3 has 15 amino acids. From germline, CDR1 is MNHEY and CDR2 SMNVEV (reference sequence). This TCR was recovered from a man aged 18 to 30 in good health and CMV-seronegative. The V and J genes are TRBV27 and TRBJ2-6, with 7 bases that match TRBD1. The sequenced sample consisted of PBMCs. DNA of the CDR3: TGTGCCACCGCGACAGGGAACGCTGGGGCCAACGTCCTGACTTTC. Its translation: CATATGNAGANVLTF.